Listed here are 20 T cell receptor beta chains from one sample, sequenced in a study of T cells in Graves' hyperthyroidism and ophthalmopathy. Regions amplified from RNA transcripts were the TCR beta CDR3 regions. Primed by the HTBI set, a first-round RT-PCR was run on the TCR CDR3. From the multiplex PCR reads, TCRdb called clonotypes with MiXCR, one entry per CDR3 protein. The sample consists of over 450,000 distinct CDR3 sequences, 17% of them appearing once. Sequencing was carried out using blood. Every receptor here comes from a woman younger than 35 with Graves' ophthalmopathy.

In its sample, this clonotype was seen many times. The V and J genes are TRBV5-8 and TRBJ1-2, with TRBD1 as a possible D gene (6 bases). Germline V gene data show CDR1 as SGHTS and CDR2 as YDEGEE. V shed 0 bases and J shed 4 bases, with 10 bases lying between them. The CDR3 contains 14 residues. CDR3 region: CASSLDREVYGYTF. The DNA of the CDR3 is TGTGCCAGCAGCTTGGACAGGGAGGTCTATGGCTACACCTTC.

This clonotype was picked up many times. The genes are TRBV7-3 and TRBJ2-1; D remains ambiguous. CDR1 SGHTA and CDR2 FQGTGA come from the germline V gene. This CDR3 has 14 residues. Trimming took 5 bases from V and 7 from J, leaving 15 bases between them. CDR3 nucleotides: TGTGCCAGCAGCCGACCTGAGGCAAGGAATGAGCAGTTCTTC. It specifies CASSRPEARNEQFF.

V and J are TRBV7-9 and TRBJ2-6; perhaps D is TRBD1 or TRBD2 (5 bases each). The CDR3 length is 19 residues. Germline CDR1 SEHNR, CDR2 FQNEAQ (reference sequence). With 1 base removed from V and 0 bases from J, the gap between germline ends came to 16 bases. The CDR3 DNA is TGTGCCAGCAGCTTAGGGGTCATCGGGACCGGCTCTGGGGCCAACGTCCTGACTTTC. Translated: CASSLGVIGTGSGANVLTF.

This clonotype was counted many times. V usage is TRBV12-3 or TRBV12-4 and J usage is TRBJ2-7; 7 nucleotides align to TRBD1. Unmatched junction bases numbered 6, after V lost 1 base and J lost 3 bases. The CDR3 has 15 amino acids. CDR3 nucleotide sequence: TGTGCCAGCAGTTTAGGGGGTCGGGACAGCTACGAGCAGTACTTC. It specifies CASSLGGRDSYEQYF.

This chain links TRBV9 with TRBJ2-2, with 8 positions matching TRBD1. After removal of 3 bases from V and 2 bases from J, the junction contained 6 bases not matched to a gene. CDR1 and CDR2 from the germline V gene are SGDLS and YYNGEE. CDR3 length: 16 residues. CDR3 sequence (DNA): TGTGCCAGCAGCGCTCGACAGGGGAGAAACACCGGGGAGCTGTTTTTT. Residues: CASSARQGRNTGELFF.

The rearrangement joins TRBV5-5 to TRBJ2-2; the match to TRBD1 covers 10 bases. This CDR3 has 18 residues. The V and J ends lost 4 bases and 4 bases, in that order; junction bases with no gene match: 13. Germline loops: CDR1 SGHKS, CDR2 YYEKEE (reference sequence). CDR3 in DNA: TGTGCCAGCAGCCTTGGTCTGGGACAGGGGCATTCCACCGGGGAGCTGTTTTTT. Translating gives CASSLGLGQGHSTGELFF.

This clonotype has just a few counts. The J gene is TRBJ2-3, the V gene TRBV29-1, with 14 positions matching TRBD2. With V trimmed by 4 bases and J by 5 bases, 11 bases remained unmatched. The CDR3 spans 17 residues. Per the germline V gene, CDR1 is SQVTM and CDR2 is ANQGSEA. CDR3 nucleotides: TGCAGCGTTGTAAGGACTAGCGGGGGGCTAGGGGGAGATACGCAGTATTTT. Translated: CSVVRTSGGLGGDTQYF.

This clonotype was recorded a few times. This chain links TRBV15 with TRBJ2-3; 10 bases are a match to TRBD2. Trimming took 5 bases from V and 4 from J; bases not matched to a gene: 6. Germline V gives CDR1 LNHNV, CDR2 YYDKDF (reference sequence). The CDR3 extends over 15 amino acids. The CDR3 sequence: CATSAERGGSDTQYF. The CDR3 DNA is TGTGCCACCAGCGCCGAGCGGGGGGGATCAGATACGCAGTATTTT.

V and J are TRBV27 and TRBJ2-7; 11 positions agree with TRBD1. V trimming: 6 bases; J trimming: 6 bases; junction bases outside the gene matches: 4. The CDR3 runs 13 residues. The germline gives CDR1 MNHEY, CDR2 SMNVEV (reference sequence). Written as DNA, the CDR3 is TGTGCCAGCAGCTGGGGACAGGGGGTCGAGCAGTACTTC. Translation: CASSWGQGVEQYF.

This clonotype was counted a few times. The chain is built from TRBV27 and TRBJ1-5; D is perhaps TRBD1 (6 bases). CDR1 and CDR2 (germline): MNHEY, SMNVEV (reference sequence). V lost 5 bases and J lost 9, with 20 bases in between. The CDR3 has 15 residues. CDR3 residues: CASSLRQGGGLPQHF. The CDR3 bases are TGTGCCAGCAGTCTTCGACAAGGAGGGGGGCTGCCCCAGCATTTT.

The chain links TRBV7-8 to TRBJ2-7, with 7 bases fitting TRBD2. The germline V gene has CDR1 SGHVS and CDR2 FQNEAQ. There are 16 residues in the CDR3. V shed 1 base and J 0 bases; nucleotides not matched to a gene: 6. The CDR3 coding sequence is TGTGCCAGCAGCTTAGTTAACGGCGGGGGCTCCTACGAGCAGTACTTC. Translated: CASSLVNGGGSYEQYF.

This clonotype has more than one count but fewer than ten. This chain connects TRBV2 to TRBJ1-6, with D possibly being TRBD1 (5 bases). The CDR3 has 15 amino acids. CDR1 and CDR2 from the germline V gene are SNHLY and FYNNEI. V shed 2 bases and J shed 5 bases, with 10 bases lying between them. The chain's CDR3 is CASSETGTNNSPLHF. The CDR3 DNA sequence: TGTGCCAGCAGTGAAACCGGGACGAATAATTCACCCCTCCACTTT.

This clonotype was seen at least ten times. The CDR3: CASLGGGGTYNEQFF. The CDR3 bases are TGTGCCAGCCTAGGGGGGGGTGGTACCTACAATGAGCAGTTCTTC. The rearrangement uses TRBV11-2 and TRBJ2-1, with D possibly TRBD2 on 7 matching bases. This CDR3 has 15 residues. CDR1 is SGHAT and CDR2 is FQNNGV in the germline V gene. V lost 8 bases to trimming and J lost 2 bases, with 16 bases between them.

This clonotype was detected ten times or more. The rearrangement joins TRBV27 to TRBJ2-5, with no clear D. The CDR3 is 14 amino acids. CDR1 is MNHEY and CDR2 is SMNVEV in the germline V gene (reference sequence). Trimming shortened V by 5 bases and J by 2 bases, and 12 bases separated the two germline ends. In DNA form, the CDR3 reads TGTGCCAGCAGTCCTCGCACAACTCAAGAGACCCAGTACTTC. Its protein product is CASSPRTTQETQYF.

Remarks on this clonotype: Here the CDR3 omits its conserved ending phenylalanine or tryptophan, so a read error is the likely source. This chain links TRBV27 with TRBJ1-5, with unresolved D. CDR1 and CDR2 from the germline V gene are MNHEY and SMNVEV (reference sequence). The CDR3 is 15 amino acids. DNA of the CDR3: TGTGCCAGCAGTTTCAGGCAGCATAGCAATCAGTCCCAGCATTCT. Encoded protein: CASSFRQHSNQSQHS.

There are many counts of this clonotype. The V and J genes are TRBV6-2 or TRBV6-3 and TRBJ1-1; TRBD1 is a possible D gene (6 bases). Germline-derived CDR1 and CDR2 are MNHEY and SVGEGT. This CDR3 has 15 residues. V lost 4 bases to trimming and J lost 1 base, with 13 bases between them. The CDR3 region is CASSFFGTTNTEAFF. The CDR3 DNA reads as TGTGCCAGCAGTTTCTTCGGGACAACGAACACTGAAGCTTTCTTT.

A remark on this clonotype: The CDR3 carries no conserved terminal phenylalanine or tryptophan, so it likely arises from a read error. V usage is TRBV3-1 and J usage is TRBJ1-5; D ambiguous. V was pared by 3 bases and J by 0 bases, with 6 bases between. Germline-derived CDR1 and CDR2 are LGHDT and YNNKEL (reference sequence). The CDR3 runs to 14 residues. The CDR3 DNA is TGTGCCAGCAGCCACACCCATAGCAATCAGCCCCAGCATTCT. Translation gives CASSHTHSNQPQHS.

Only a few counts were recorded for this clonotype. The J gene is TRBJ1-2, the V gene TRBV29-1, with a tentative D call TRBD1 (5 bases). The germline CDR1 and CDR2 sequences are SQVTM and ANQGSEA. CDR3 length: 16 amino acids. The ends were cut back, 0 bases at V and 8 bases at J, with 22 bases in the middle. The CDR3 coding sequence is TGCAGCGTTGAAGATCCCCGGGCAGGGACCTCGGGAGGCTACACCTTC. Translation gives CSVEDPRAGTSGGYTF.

This clonotype turned up a few times. The chain links TRBV28 to TRBJ2-4; D not resolved. The CDR3 loop spans 12 amino acids. Deletions cut 4 bases from V and 15 bases from J, with 16 bases between. The V gene's germline CDR1 is MDHEN and CDR2 SYDVKM. The CDR3 DNA is TGTGCCAGCAGTTCCATTCGGCCACCGGGGTACTTC. It translates to CASSSIRPPGYF.

For this clonotype: A much bigger clone sits one base away, suggesting this may be a read error. CDR3 amino acids: CASSLVRGGYTF. The CDR3 bases are TGTGCCAGCAGCTTAGTACGGGGTGGCTACACCTTC. The chain joins TRBV7-2 to TRBJ1-2; D unresolved. Trimming shortened V by 1 base and J by 7 bases, and 7 bases separated the two germline ends. Per the germline V gene, CDR1 is SGHTA and CDR2 is FQGNSA. This CDR3 is 12 amino acids long.